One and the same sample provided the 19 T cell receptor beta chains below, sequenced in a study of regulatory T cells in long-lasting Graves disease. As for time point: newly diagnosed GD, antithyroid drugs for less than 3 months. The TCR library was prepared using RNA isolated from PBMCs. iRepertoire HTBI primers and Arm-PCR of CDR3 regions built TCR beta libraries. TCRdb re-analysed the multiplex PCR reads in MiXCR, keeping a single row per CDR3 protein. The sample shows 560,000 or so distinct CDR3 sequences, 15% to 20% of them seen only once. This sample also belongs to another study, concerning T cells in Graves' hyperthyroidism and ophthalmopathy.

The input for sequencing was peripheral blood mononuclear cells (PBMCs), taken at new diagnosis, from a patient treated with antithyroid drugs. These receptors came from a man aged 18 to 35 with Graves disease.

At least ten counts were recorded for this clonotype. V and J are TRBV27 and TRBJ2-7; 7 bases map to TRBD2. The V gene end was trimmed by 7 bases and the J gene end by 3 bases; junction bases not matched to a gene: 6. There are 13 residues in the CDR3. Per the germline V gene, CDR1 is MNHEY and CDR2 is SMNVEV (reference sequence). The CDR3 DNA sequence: TGTGCCAGCACCGCGGGGGTGGGCTACGAGCAGTACTTC. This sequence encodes CASTAGVGYEQYF.

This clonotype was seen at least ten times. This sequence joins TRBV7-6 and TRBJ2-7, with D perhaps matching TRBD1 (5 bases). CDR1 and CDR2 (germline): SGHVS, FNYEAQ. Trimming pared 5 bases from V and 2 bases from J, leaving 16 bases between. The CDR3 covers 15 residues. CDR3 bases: TGTGCCAGCAGCCCTGTAGGGGAAGGGGCCTACGAGCAGTACTTC. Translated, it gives CASSPVGEGAYEQYF.

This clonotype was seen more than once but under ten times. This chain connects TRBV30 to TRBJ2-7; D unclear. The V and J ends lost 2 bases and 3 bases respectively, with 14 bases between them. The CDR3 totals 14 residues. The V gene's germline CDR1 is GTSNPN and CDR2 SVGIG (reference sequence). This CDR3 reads CAWSHGPGLYEQYF. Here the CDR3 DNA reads TGTGCCTGGAGTCATGGCCCAGGCCTCTACGAGCAGTACTTC.

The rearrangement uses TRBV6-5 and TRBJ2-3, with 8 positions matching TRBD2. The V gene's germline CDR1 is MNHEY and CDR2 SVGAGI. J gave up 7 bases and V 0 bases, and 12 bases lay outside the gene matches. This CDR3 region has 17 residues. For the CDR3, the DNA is TGTGCCAGCAGTTACTCGTCCAGCGGGAGTATGAGCTATACGCAGTATTTT. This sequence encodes CASSYSSSGSMSYTQYF.

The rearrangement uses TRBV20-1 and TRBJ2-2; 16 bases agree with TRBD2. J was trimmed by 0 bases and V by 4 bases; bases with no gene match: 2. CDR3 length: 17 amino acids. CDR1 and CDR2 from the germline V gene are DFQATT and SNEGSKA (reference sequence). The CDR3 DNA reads TGCAGTGCTACGGGACTAGCGGGAGGGCCGAACACCGGGGAGCTGTTTTTT. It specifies CSATGLAGGPNTGELFF.

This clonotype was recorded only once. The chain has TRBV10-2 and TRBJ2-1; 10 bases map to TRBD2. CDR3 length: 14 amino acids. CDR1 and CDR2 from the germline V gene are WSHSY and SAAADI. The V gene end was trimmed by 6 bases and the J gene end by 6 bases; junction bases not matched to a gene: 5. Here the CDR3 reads CASSLAGDANEQFF. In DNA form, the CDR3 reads TGCGCCAGCAGCCTAGCGGGAGACGCCAATGAGCAGTTCTTC.

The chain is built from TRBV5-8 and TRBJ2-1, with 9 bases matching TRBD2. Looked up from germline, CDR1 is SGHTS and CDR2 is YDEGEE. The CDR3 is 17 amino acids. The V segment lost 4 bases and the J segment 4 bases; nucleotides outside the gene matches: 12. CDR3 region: CASSTASLAGLYNEQFF. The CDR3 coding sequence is TGTGCCAGCAGCACGGCCTCGCTAGCGGGACTATACAATGAGCAGTTCTTC.

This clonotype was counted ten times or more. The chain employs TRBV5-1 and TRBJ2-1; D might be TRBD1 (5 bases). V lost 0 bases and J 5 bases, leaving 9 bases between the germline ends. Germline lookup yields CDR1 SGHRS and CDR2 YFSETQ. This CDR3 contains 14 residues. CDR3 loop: CASSLEGADNEQFF. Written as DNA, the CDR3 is TGCGCCAGCAGCTTGGAAGGGGCCGACAATGAGCAGTTCTTC.

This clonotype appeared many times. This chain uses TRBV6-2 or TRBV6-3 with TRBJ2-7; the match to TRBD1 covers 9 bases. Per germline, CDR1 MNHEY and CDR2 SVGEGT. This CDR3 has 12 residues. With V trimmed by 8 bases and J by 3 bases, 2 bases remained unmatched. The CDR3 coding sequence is TGTGCCAGCGGGGACAGGGTCTACGAGCAGTACTTC. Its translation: CASGDRVYEQYF.

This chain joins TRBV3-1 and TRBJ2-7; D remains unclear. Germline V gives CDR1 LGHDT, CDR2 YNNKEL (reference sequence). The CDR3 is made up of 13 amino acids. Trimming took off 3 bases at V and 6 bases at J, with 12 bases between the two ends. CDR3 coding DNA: TGTGCCAGCAGCCATACTTACTACGGCGAGCAGTACTTC. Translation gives CASSHTYYGEQYF.

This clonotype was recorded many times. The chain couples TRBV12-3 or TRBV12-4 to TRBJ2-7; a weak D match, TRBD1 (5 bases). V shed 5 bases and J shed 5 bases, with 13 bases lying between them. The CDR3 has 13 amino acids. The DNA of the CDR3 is TGTGCCAGCAGTCCCAGGGCCGGCCACGAGCAGTACTTC. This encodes CASSPRAGHEQYF.

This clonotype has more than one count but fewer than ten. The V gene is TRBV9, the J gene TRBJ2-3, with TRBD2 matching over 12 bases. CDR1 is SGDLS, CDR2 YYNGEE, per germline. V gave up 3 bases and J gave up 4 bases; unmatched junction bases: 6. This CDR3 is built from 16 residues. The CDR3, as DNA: TGTGCCAGCAGCGCCGGACTAGCGGGAATGTCAGATACGCAGTATTTT. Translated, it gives CASSAGLAGMSDTQYF. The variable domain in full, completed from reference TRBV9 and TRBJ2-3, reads DSGVTQTPKHLITATGQRVTLRCSPRSGDLSVYWYQQSLDQGLQFLIQYYNGEERAKGNILERFSAQQFPDLHSELNLSSLELGDSALYFCASSAGLAGMSDTQYFGPGTRLTVL.

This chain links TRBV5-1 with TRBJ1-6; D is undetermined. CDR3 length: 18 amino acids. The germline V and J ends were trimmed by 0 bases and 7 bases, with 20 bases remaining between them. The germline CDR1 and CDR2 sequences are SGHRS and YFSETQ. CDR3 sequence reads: CASSLAVQAPLPNSPLHF. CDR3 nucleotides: TGCGCCAGCAGCTTGGCCGTGCAGGCACCTCTCCCGAATTCACCCCTCCACTTT.

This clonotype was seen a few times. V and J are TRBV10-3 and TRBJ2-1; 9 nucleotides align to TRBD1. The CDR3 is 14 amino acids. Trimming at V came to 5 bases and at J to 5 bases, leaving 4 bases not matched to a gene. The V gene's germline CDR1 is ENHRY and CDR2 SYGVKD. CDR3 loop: CAISWTGVNNEQFF. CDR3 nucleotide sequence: TGTGCCATCAGTTGGACAGGGGTCAACAATGAGCAGTTCTTC.

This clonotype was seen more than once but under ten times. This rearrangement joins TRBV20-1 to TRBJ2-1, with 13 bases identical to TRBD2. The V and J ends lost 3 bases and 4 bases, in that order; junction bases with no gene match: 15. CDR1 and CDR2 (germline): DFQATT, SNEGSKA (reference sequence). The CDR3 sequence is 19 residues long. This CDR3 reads CSASPLQPRTSGSYNEQFF. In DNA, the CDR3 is TGCAGTGCTAGCCCCCTTCAGCCGCGGACTAGCGGGAGTTACAATGAGCAGTTCTTC.

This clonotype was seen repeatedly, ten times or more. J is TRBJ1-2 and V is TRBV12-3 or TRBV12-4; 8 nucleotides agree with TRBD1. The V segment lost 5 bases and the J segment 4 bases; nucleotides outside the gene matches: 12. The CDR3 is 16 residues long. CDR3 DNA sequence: TGTGCCAGCAGTCGCTTCGGGACAGGACTGGTCTATGGCTACACCTTC. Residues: CASSRFGTGLVYGYTF.

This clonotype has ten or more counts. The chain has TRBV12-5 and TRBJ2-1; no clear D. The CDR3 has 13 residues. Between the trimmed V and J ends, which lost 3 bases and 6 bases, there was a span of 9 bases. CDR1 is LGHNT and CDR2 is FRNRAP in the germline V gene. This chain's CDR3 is CASGFGSFNEQFF. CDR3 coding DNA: TGTGCTAGTGGTTTTGGCAGTTTCAATGAGCAGTTCTTC.

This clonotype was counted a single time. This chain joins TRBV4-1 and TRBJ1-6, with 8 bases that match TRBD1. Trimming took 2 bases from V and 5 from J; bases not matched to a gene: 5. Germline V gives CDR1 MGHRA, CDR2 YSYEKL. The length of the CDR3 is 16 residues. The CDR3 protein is CASSQSGQGNNSPLHF. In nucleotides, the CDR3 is TGCGCCAGCAGCCAAAGCGGACAGGGCAATAATTCACCCCTCCACTTT.

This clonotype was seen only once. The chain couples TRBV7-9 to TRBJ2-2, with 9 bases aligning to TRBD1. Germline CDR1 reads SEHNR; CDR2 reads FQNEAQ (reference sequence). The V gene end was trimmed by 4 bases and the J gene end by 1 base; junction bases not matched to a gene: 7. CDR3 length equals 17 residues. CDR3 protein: CASSSRQGQGNTGELFF. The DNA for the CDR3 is TGTGCCAGCAGCTCTCGGCAGGGACAGGGGAACACCGGGGAGCTGTTTTTT. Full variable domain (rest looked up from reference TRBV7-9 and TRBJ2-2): DTGVSQNPRHKITKRGQNVTFRCDPISEHNRLYWYRQTLGQGPEFLTYFQNEAQLEKSRLLSDRFSAERPKGSFSTLEIQRTEQGDSAMYLCASSSRQGQGNTGELFFGEGSRLTVL.